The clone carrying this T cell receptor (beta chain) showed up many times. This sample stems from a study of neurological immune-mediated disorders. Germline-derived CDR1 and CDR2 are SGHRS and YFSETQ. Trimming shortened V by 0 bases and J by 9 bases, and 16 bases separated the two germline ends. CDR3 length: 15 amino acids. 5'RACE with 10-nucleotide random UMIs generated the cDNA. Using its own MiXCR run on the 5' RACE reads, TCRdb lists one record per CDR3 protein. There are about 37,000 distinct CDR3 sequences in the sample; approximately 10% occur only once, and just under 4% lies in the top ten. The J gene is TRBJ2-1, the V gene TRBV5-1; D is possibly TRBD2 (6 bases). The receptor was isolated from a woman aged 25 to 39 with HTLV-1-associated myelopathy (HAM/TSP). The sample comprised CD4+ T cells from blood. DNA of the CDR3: TGCGCCAGCAGCTTGGTGGAGGGAAGGGCGGGTGAGCAGTTCTTC. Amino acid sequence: CASSLVEGRAGEQFF.